One sample yielded the 20 T cell receptor beta chains listed below, sequenced in a study of graft-versus-host responses after intestinal transplantation (TCRdb year 2021). Library generation was performed with the immunoSEQ multiplex PCR assay. TCRdb holds this immuneACCESS table with in-frame rearrangements only. Some clones are missing; in checked studies, unresolved V genes explain under half, and the rest has no known cause. This sample has a few thousand clones in its table, and approximately 75% of those were observed once. Of the sample, approximately 40% is held by the ten largest clones. The sequencing here drew on PBMCs, taken 541 days after intestinal transplant. These receptor sequences come from a human patient who received an intestinal transplant, so some T cells may come from the graft donor.

This clone was recorded a few times. This rearrangement joins TRBV6-5 to TRBJ1-2; 8 positions agree with TRBD1. There are 14 residues in the CDR3. Per the germline V gene, CDR1 is MNHEY and CDR2 is SVGAGI. J gave up 5 bases and V 6 bases, and 8 bases lay outside the gene matches. The CDR3 sequence: CASSRDRSGYGYTF. The DNA of the CDR3 is TGTGCCAGCAGCCGGGACAGGTCTGGGTATGGCTACACCTTC.

The chain has TRBV11-2 and TRBJ2-3; possible D gene TRBD1, 5 bases. From germline, CDR1 is SGHAT and CDR2 FQNNGV. This CDR3 is 15 amino acids long. V lost 0 bases and J lost 2, with 9 bases in between. CDR3 loop: CASSLELGLTDTQYF. CDR3 in DNA: TGTGCCAGCAGCTTAGAGTTGGGGCTCACAGATACGCAGTATTTT.

The rearrangement uses TRBV7-8 and TRBJ2-1; D gene uncertain. V was clipped by 1 base and J by 2 bases, with 3 bases between them. This CDR3 has 13 amino acids. Germline CDR1 reads SGHVS; CDR2 reads FQNEAQ. CDR3 in DNA: TGTGCCAGCAGCTTAGGGGCCTACAATGAGCAGTTCTTC. Encoded protein: CASSLGAYNEQFF.

This chain uses TRBV6-6 with TRBJ1-1, with D tentatively TRBD1 (6 bases). Germline V lookup: CDR1 MNHNY, CDR2 SVGAGI (reference sequence). CDR3 length equals 14 residues. V dropped 2 bases and J dropped 1 base, with 8 bases sitting between them. CDR3 DNA sequence: TGTGCCAGCAGTTACGGGGGGCCGAACACTGAAGCTTTCTTT. Its protein product is CASSYGGPNTEAFF.

V gene TRBV12-5 combines with J gene TRBJ1-2; D is possibly TRBD1 (5 bases). The CDR3 runs 16 residues. The V end was cut by 0 bases, the J end by 0 bases, with 11 bases between. The germline V gene encodes CDR1 LGHNT and CDR2 FRNRAP. The CDR3 loop reads CASGLVHQGPNYGYTF. Written as DNA, the CDR3 is TGTGCTAGTGGTTTGGTACACCAGGGCCCTAACTATGGCTACACCTTC.

Only a few counts were recorded for this clone. The chain carries TRBV5-1 and TRBJ2-2, with TRBD1 matching over 11 bases. V lost 3 bases to trimming and J lost 6 bases; unmatched junction nucleotides: 4. CDR3 length equals 15 residues. Germline V lookup: CDR1 SGHRS, CDR2 YFSETQ. The CDR3 here is CASSSTGQGAGELFF. For the CDR3, the DNA is TGCGCCAGCAGCTCAACGGGACAGGGGGCCGGGGAGCTGTTTTTT.

This chain joins TRBV4-3 and TRBJ2-3; D perhaps matches TRBD2 (5 bases). This CDR3 is built from 16 residues. CDR1 and CDR2 (germline): LGHNA, YSLEER. Trimming cost V 0 bases and J 1 base, with 11 bases left between them. CDR3 loop: CASSQEGGRGTDTQYF. CDR3 nucleotide sequence: TGCGCCAGCAGCCAAGAGGGCGGGCGGGGCACAGATACGCAGTATTTT.

The V and J genes are TRBV6-5 and TRBJ1-1, with 8 bases lining up with TRBD1. This CDR3 region has 14 residues. Germline CDR1 and CDR2: MNHEY and SVGAGI. The V and J ends lost 5 bases and 4 bases, in that order; junction bases with no gene match: 6. CDR3 DNA: TGTGCCAGCAGTCCACAGGGGGATCGCACTGAAGCTTTCTTT. Translation: CASSPQGDRTEAFF.

This clone was counted between two and nine times. The chain combines TRBV6-1 with TRBJ1-2; no clear D. The ends were cut back, 10 bases at V and 6 bases at J, with 12 bases in the middle. The CDR3 spans 11 residues. The germline V gene has CDR1 MNHNS and CDR2 SASEGT. CDR3 in amino acids: CATVWGNGYTF. The CDR3 DNA reads as TGTGCCACCGTGTGGGGAAATGGCTACACCTTC.

This chain uses TRBV19 with TRBJ1-2, with a possible D match to TRBD1 (6 bases). V was cut by 1 base and J by 3 bases, with 12 bases left in between. In germline, CDR1 is LNHDA, CDR2 SQIVND (reference sequence). This CDR3 has 15 residues. CDR3 coding DNA: TGTGCCAGTAGTATAGGGGGGCAGGGTTACTATGGCTACACCTTC. Amino acids: CASSIGGQGYYGYTF.

This chain joins TRBV21-1 and TRBJ1-6. TRBV21-1 represents a pseudogene. This CDR3 is 13 amino acids long. The CDR3 DNA sequence: TGTGCCAGCAGCAAAGCACGCAATTCACCCCTCCACTTT. This sequence encodes CASSKARNSPLHF.

The chain is built from TRBV7-9 and TRBJ1-4; maybe TRBD1 (6 bases). Germline assignment: CDR1 SEHNR and CDR2 FQNEAQ (reference sequence). V was trimmed by 2 bases and J by 6 bases, leaving 13 bases between them. The CDR3 contains 15 residues. This CDR3 is CASSLSGGAHEKLFF. The DNA for the CDR3 is TGTGCCAGCAGCTTATCCGGGGGCGCTCATGAAAAACTGTTTTTT.

The chain uses TRBV7-2 and TRBJ1-6; perhaps TRBD1 as D (6 bases). The CDR3 loop spans 15 amino acids. V shed 6 bases and J shed 6 bases, with 15 bases lying between them. Germline V gene data show CDR1 as SGHTA and CDR2 as FQGNSA. The CDR3: CASRSGHQTNSPLHF. As DNA, the CDR3 is TGTGCCAGCAGGTCGGGACACCAGACTAATTCACCCCTCCACTTT.

This clone appeared a few times. The sample holds other DNA sequences that translate to the same CDR3. The chain recombines TRBV7-5 with TRBJ1-5; the table gives TRBD1 as D, unverified against the DNA. TRBV7-5 is listed as a pseudogene. The CDR3 is 14 residues long. The CDR3 coding sequence is TGTGCCAGCAGCTTAGGGACAGGTAATCAGCCCCAGCATTTT. Translated: CASSLGTGNQPQHF.

The rearrangement joins TRBV6-4 to TRBJ2-5, with 9 nucleotides matching TRBD1. Germline CDR1 is MRHNA and CDR2 is SNTAGT. Trimming took 4 bases from V and 5 from J; bases not matched to a gene: 5. The CDR3 has 14 amino acids. Written as DNA, the CDR3 is TGTGCCAGCAGTGTTACAGGGGGCCAGGAGACCCAGTACTTC. Translation gives CASSVTGGQETQYF.

About this clone itself: The same CDR3 arises from other DNA sequences in this sample as well. This chain links TRBV6-6 with TRBJ2-7, with D possibly matching TRBD1 (6 bases). Germline CDR1 is MNHNY and CDR2 is SVGAGI (reference sequence). This CDR3 region has 15 residues. V was clipped by 0 bases and J by 0 bases, with 9 bases between them. CDR3 loop: CASSYSDSSSYEQYF. The CDR3 bases are TGTGCCAGCAGTTACTCGGACAGTTCCTCCTACGAGCAGTACTTC.

V and J are TRBV19 and TRBJ1-5, with 11 bases matching TRBD1. With 3 bases clipped from V and 5 bases from J, the junction kept 9 bases outside the gene matches. The CDR3 contains 17 residues. Looked up from germline, CDR1 is LNHDA and CDR2 is SQIVND (reference sequence). The CDR3 loop is CASSIRPWGQGDQPQHF. DNA for the CDR3: TGTGCCAGTAGTATTCGTCCGTGGGGACAGGGGGATCAGCCCCAGCATTTT.

The chain employs TRBV29-1 and TRBJ1-5, with TRBD1 matching 10 bases. This CDR3 contains 15 residues. CDR1 and CDR2 from the germline V gene are SQVTM and ANQGSEA. Germline trimming cut 0 bases from V and 2 bases from J; bases unmatched to any gene: 1. As DNA, the CDR3 is TGCAGCGTTGAAGAGGGGACAGGGGGCAATCAGCCCCAGCATTTT. Encoded protein: CSVEEGTGGNQPQHF.

The chain has TRBV4-3 and TRBJ1-1; D is uncertain. Trimming took 3 bases from V and 2 from J, leaving 4 bases between them. The germline CDR1 and CDR2 sequences are LGHNA and YSLEER. This CDR3 region has 12 residues. The CDR3 is CASSHGNTEAFF. Here the CDR3 DNA reads TGCGCCAGCAGCCATGGTAACACTGAAGCTTTCTTT.

The CDR3 reads CASSYSTENTEAFF. CDR3 bases: TGCGCCAGCAGCTATTCGACAGAGAACACTGAAGCTTTCTTT. The rearrangement uses TRBV5-1 and TRBJ1-1; weak D call: TRBD1 (5 bases). V lost 3 bases to trimming and J lost 1 base, with 10 bases between them. Germline values: CDR1 SGHRS, CDR2 YFSETQ. CDR3 length: 14 amino acids. The variable domain in full, with the rest retrieved from reference TRBV5-1 and TRBJ1-1, is KAGVTQTPRYLIKTRGQQVTLSCSPISGHRSVSWYQQTPGQGLQFLFEYFSETQRNKGNFPGRFSGRQFSNSRSEMNVSTLELGDSALYLCASSYSTENTEAFFGQGTRLTVV.